This paragraph covers one TCR beta chain sequence. These data belong to a study of T cell responses to AZD1222 COVID-19 vaccine. Germline loops: CDR1 SGHRS, CDR2 YFSETQ. CDR3 length: 14 amino acids. The germline V and J ends were trimmed by 3 bases and 1 base, with 10 bases remaining between them. Profiled with immunoSEQ multiplex PCR; TCRdb holds only in-frame clones, not every one. Of 130,000 to 150,000 clones listed, about 92% were seen once; the top ten hold roughly 2%. Sequences were derived from peripheral blood, sampled on day 0 of AZD1222 vaccination. The gene calls are TRBV5-1 and TRBJ1-1; D may be TRBD1 (6 bases). The sequence was collected from an adult in good health. CDR3 residues: CASSSQQGNTEAFF. CDR3 bases: TGCGCCAGCAGCTCCCAACAGGGGAACACTGAAGCTTTCTTT.